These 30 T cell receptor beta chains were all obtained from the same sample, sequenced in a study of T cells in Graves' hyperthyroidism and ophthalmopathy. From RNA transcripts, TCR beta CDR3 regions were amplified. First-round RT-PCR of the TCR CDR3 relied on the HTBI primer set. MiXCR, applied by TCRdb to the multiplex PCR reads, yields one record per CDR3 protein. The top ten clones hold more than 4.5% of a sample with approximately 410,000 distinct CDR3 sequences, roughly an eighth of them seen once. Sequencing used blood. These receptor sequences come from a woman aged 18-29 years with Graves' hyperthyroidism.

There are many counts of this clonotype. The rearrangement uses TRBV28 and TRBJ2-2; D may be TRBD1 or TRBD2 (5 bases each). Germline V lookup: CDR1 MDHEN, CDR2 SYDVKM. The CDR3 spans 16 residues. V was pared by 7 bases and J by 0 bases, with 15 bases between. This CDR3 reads CASTRGAGPNTGELFF. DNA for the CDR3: TGTGCCAGCACCAGAGGGGCAGGGCCGAACACCGGGGAGCTGTTTTTT.

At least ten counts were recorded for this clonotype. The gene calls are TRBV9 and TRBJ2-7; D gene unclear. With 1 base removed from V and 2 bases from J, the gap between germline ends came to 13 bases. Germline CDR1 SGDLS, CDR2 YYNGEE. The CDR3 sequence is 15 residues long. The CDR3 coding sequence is TGTGCCAGCAGCGTATCTGGCGGTCCCGCCTACGAGCAGTACTTC. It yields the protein CASSVSGGPAYEQYF.

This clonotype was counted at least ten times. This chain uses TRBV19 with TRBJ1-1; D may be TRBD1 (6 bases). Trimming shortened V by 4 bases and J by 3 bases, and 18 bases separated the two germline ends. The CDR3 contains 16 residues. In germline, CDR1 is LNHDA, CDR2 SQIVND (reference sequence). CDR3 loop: CASSTPGQVLDTEAFF. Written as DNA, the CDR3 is TGTGCCAGTAGTACCCCGGGACAAGTCCTAGACACTGAAGCTTTCTTT.

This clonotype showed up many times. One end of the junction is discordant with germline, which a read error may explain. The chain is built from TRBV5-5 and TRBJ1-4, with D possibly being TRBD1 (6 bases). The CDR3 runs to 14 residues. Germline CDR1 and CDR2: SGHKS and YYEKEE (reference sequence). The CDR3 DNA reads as TGTGCCAGCAGCCGGGACACCGAGAATGGAAAACTGTTTTTT. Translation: CASSRDTENGKLFF.

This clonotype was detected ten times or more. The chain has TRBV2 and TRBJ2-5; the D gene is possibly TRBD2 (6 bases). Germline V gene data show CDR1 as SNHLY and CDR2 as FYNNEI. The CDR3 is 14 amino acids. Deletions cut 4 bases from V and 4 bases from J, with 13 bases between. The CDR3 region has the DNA TGTGCCAGCAGTGCGGGAGTTTTGGCAGAGACCCAGTACTTC. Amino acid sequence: CASSAGVLAETQYF.

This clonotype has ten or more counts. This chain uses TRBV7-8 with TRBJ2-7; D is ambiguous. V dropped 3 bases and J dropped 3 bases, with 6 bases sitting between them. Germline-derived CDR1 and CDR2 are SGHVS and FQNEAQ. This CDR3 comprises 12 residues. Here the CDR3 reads CASSLNNYEQYF. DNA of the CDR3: TGTGCCAGCAGCTTGAACAACTACGAGCAGTACTTC.

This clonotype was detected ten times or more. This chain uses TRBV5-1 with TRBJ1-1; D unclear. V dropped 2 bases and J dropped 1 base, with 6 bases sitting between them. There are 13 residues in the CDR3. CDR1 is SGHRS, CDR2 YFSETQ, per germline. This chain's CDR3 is CASSFQRNTEAFF. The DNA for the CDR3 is TGCGCCAGCAGCTTCCAAAGGAACACTGAAGCTTTCTTT.

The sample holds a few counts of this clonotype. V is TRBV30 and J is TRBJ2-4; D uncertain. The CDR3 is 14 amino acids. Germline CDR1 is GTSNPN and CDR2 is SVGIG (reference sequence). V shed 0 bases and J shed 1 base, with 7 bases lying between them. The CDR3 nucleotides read TGTGCCTGGAGTGTAATGGGGGCCAAAAACATTCAGTACTTC. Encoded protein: CAWSVMGAKNIQYF.

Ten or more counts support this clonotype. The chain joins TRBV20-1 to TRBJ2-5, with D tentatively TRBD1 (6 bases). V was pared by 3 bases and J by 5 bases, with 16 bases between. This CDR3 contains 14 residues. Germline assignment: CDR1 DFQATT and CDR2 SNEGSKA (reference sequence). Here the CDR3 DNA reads TGCAGTGCTAGCCGGGACATCCTTGGGGAGACCCAGTACTTC. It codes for CSASRDILGETQYF.

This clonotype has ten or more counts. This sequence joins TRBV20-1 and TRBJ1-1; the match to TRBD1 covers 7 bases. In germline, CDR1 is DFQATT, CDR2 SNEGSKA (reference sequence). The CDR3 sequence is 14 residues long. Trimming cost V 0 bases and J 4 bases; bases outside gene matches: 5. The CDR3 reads CSARDTTGVTEAFF. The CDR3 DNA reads TGCAGTGCTAGAGACACAACAGGGGTCACTGAAGCTTTCTTT.

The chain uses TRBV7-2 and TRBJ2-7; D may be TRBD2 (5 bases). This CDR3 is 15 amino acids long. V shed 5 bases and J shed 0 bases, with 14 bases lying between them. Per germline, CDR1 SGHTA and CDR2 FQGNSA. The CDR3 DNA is TGTACCAGCAGCCGGACGACTAAAAGCTCCTACGAGCAGTACTTC. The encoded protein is CTSSRTTKSSYEQYF.

CDR3 region: CASSPDGSNLNEQFF. The CDR3 DNA sequence: TGTGCCAGCTCACCTGACGGGAGTAATCTCAATGAGCAGTTCTTC. The V and J genes are TRBV18 and TRBJ2-1; TRBD2 might be the D (6 bases). This CDR3 spans 15 amino acids. Between the trimmed V and J ends, which lost 3 bases and 6 bases, there was a span of 15 bases. Germline values: CDR1 KGHSH, CDR2 LQKENI.

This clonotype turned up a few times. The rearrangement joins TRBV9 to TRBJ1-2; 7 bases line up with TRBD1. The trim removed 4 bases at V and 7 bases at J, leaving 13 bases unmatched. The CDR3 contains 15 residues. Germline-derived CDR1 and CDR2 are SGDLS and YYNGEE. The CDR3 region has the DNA TGTGCCAGCAGCATAAGGGACAGAGATATCGGTGGCTACACCTTC. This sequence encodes CASSIRDRDIGGYTF.

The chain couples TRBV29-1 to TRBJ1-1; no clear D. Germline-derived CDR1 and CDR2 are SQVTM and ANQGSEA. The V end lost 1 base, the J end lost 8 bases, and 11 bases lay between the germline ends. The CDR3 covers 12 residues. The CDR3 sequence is CSVEVGRLEAFF. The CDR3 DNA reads TGCAGCGTTGAAGTCGGACGCTTAGAAGCTTTCTTT.

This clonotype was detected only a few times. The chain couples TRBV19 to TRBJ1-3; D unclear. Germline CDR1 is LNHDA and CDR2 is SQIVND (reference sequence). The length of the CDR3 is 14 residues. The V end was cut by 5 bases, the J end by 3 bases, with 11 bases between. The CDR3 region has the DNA TGTGCCAGTAGTCCGGGAAGCTATGGAAACACCATATATTTT. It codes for CASSPGSYGNTIYF.

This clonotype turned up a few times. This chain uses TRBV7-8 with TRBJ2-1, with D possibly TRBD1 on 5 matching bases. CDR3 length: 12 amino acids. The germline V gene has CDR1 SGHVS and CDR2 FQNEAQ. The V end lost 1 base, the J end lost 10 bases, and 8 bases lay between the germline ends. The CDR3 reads CASSLVKGEQFF. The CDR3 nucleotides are TGTGCCAGCAGCTTAGTAAAGGGGGAGCAGTTCTTC.

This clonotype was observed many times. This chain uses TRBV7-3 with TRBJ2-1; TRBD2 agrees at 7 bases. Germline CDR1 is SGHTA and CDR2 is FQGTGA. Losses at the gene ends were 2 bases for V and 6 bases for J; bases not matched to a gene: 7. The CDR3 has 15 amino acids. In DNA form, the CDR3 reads TGTGCCAGCAGCTTAGCCTGGACTAGTCTCAATGAGCAGTTCTTC. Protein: CASSLAWTSLNEQFF.

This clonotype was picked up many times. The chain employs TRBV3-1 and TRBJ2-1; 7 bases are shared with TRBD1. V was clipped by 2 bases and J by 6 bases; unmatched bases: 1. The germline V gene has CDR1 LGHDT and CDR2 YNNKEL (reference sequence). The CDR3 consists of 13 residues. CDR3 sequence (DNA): TGTGCCAGCAGCCAAAACAGGGGCAATGAGCAGTTCTTC. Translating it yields CASSQNRGNEQFF.

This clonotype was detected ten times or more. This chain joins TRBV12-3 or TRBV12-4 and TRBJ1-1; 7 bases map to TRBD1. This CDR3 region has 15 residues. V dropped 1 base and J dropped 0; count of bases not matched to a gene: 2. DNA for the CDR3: TGTGCCAGCAGTTTAGGAGGGGGCCTGAACACTGAAGCTTTCTTT. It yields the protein CASSLGGGLNTEAFF.

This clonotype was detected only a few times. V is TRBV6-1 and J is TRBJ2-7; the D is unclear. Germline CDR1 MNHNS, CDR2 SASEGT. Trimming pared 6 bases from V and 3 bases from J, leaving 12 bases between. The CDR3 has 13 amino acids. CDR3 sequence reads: CASRSRTGYEQYF. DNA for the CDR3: TGTGCCAGCAGATCCCGGACGGGCTACGAGCAGTACTTC.

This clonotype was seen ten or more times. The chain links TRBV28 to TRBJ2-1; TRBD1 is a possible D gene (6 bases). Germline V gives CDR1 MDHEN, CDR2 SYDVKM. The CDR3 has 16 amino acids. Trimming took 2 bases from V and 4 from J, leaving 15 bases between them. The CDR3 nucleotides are TGTGCCAGCAGTTTAAACGACAGGAGCTTGTACAATGAGCAGTTCTTC. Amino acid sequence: CASSLNDRSLYNEQFF.

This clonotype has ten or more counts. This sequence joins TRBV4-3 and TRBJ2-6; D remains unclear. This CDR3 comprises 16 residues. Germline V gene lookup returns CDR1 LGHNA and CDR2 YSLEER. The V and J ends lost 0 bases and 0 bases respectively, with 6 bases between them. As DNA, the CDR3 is TGCGCCAGCAGCCAAGATGCGACCTCTGGGGCCAACGTCCTGACTTTC. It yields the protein CASSQDATSGANVLTF.

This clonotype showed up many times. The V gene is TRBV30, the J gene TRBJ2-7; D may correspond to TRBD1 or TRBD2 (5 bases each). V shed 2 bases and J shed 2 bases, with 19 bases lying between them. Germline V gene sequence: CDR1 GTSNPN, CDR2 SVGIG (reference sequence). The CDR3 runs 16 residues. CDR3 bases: TGTGCCTGGAGTCACGCCCTAGGGACGAGGACCTACGAGCAGTACTTC. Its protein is CAWSHALGTRTYEQYF.

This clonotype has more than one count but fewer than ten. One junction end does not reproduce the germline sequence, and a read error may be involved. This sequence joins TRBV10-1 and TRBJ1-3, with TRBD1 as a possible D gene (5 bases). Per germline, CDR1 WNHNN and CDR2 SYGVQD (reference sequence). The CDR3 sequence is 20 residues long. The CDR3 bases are TGTGCCAGCAGTGCGGCACCAGCCAGATCAGGGATACGCTCTGGAAACACCATATATTTT. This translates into CASSAAPARSGIRSGNTIYF.

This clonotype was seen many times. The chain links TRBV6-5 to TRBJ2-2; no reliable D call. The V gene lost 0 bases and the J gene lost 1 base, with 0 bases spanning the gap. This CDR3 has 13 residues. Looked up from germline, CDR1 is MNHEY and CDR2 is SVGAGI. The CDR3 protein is CASSYSNTGELFF. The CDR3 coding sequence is TGTGCCAGCAGTTACTCGAACACCGGGGAGCTGTTTTTT.

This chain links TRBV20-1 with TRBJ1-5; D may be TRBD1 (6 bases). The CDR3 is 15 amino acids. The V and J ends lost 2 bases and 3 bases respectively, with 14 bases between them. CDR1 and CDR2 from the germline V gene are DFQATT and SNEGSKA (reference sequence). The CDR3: CSARPFQGINQPQHF. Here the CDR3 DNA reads TGCAGTGCTAGACCTTTCCAGGGGATCAATCAGCCCCAGCATTTT.

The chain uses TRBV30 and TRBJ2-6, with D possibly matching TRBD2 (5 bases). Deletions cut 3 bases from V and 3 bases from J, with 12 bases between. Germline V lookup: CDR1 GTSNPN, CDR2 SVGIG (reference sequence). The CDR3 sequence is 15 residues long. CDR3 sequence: CAWSPPGYGANVLTF. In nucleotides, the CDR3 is TGTGCCTGGAGCCCCCCGGGGTATGGGGCCAACGTCCTGACTTTC.

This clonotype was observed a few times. DNA of the CDR3: TGCAGCGTTAGGGGTCCCAACACCGGGGAGCTGTTTTTT. It is translated as CSVRGPNTGELFF. The chain couples TRBV29-1 to TRBJ2-2, with a tentative D call TRBD1 (5 bases). This CDR3 comprises 13 residues. The germline V and J ends were trimmed by 5 bases and 2 bases, with 9 bases remaining between them. Germline V lookup: CDR1 SQVTM, CDR2 ANQGSEA.

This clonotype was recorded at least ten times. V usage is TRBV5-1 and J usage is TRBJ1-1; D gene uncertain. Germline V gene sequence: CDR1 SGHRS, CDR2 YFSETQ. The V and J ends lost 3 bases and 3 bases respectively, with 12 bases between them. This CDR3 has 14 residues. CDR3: CASSYGSGYTEAFF. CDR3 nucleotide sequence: TGCGCCAGCAGCTACGGATCTGGGTACACTGAAGCTTTCTTT. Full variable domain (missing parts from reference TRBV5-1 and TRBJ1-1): KAGVTQTPRYLIKTRGQQVTLSCSPISGHRSVSWYQQTPGQGLQFLFEYFSETQRNKGNFPGRFSGRQFSNSRSEMNVSTLELGDSALYLCASSYGSGYTEAFFGQGTRLTVV.

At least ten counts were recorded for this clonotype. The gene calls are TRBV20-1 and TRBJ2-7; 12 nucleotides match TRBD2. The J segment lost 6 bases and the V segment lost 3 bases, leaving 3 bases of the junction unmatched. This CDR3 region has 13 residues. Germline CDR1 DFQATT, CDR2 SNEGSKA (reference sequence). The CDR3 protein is CSARTSGSSEQYF. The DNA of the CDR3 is TGCAGTGCTAGGACTAGCGGGAGTAGCGAGCAGTACTTC.